This TCR beta chain was documented in a study of T cells in Graves' hyperthyroidism and ophthalmopathy. Clinical Activity Scores of at least 3, NOSPECS grades of at least 4 and durations under 3 months characterized ophthalmopathy patients. Amplification yielded TCR beta CDR3 regions, with RNA transcripts as the source. An initial round of RT-PCR targeting the TCR CDR3 relied on the HTBI primer set. TCRdb fed the multiplex PCR reads into MiXCR, producing one record per CDR3 protein. The sample yields fewer than 750,000 distinct CDR3 sequences, more than 14% seen once. Findings and caveats of the study: Blood held most thyroid clonotypes expanded above 0.001 frequency.

The CDR3 loop spans 14 amino acids. The germline gives CDR1 SGHNT, CDR2 YYREEE (reference sequence). The trim removed 4 bases at V and 9 bases at J, leaving 8 bases unmatched. The table lists this clonotype with many counts. Its cognate antigen is unknown. The chain couples TRBV5-4 to TRBJ2-1; 9 nucleotides agree with TRBD1. The receptor comes from a woman between 50 and 59 years old with Graves' ophthalmopathy. The sample comprised blood. CDR3 DNA sequence: TGTGCCAGCAGCCGCGAACAGGGGGCGTCTGAGCAGTTCTTC. This encodes CASSREQGASEQFF.